The 18 T cell receptor beta chains below come from one sample, sequenced in a study of Tregs in tolerant kidney transplant recipients. Libraries were prepared by immunoSEQ multiplex PCR; TCRdb keeps only in-frame clonotypes and omits some of them. The table has about 69,000 clones, about 89% seen once. Sequences were derived from CD4+ T cells from blood, sampled before the transplant. The receptors come from a human donor who received a combined kidney and bone marrow transplant.

This chain connects TRBV9 to TRBJ2-7; D is perhaps TRBD2 (6 bases). V was clipped by 0 bases and J by 5 bases, with 12 bases between them. Germline values: CDR1 SGDLS, CDR2 YYNGEE. The length of the CDR3 is 14 residues. In nucleotides, the CDR3 is TGTGCCAGCAGCGTAGCGGGAGACTATGACGAGCAGTACTTC. Residues: CASSVAGDYDEQYF.

The gene calls are TRBV7-6 and TRBJ2-5, with D perhaps TRBD1 (8 bases). CDR3 length: 15 amino acids. Per germline, CDR1 SGHVS and CDR2 FNYEAQ. Trimming left V 2 bases short and J 4 bases short, with 14 bases between. The DNA for the CDR3 is TGTGCCAGCAGCTTAACAGGGGGGGGTGGAGAGACCCAGTACTTC. Protein: CASSLTGGGGETQYF. The complete variable domain, with remaining parts taken from reference TRBV7-6 and TRBJ2-5, reads GAGVSQSPRYKVTKRGQDVALRCDPISGHVSLYWYRQALGQGPEFLTYFNYEAQQDKSGLPNDRFSAERPEGSISTLTIQRTEQRDSAMYRCASSLTGGGGETQYFGPGTRLLVL.

This clone was detected only once. This chain connects TRBV4-2 to TRBJ2-1; possibly TRBD2 for D (5 bases). The CDR3 is 13 amino acids. Germline values: CDR1 LGHNA, CDR2 YNFKEQ. The V gene lost 1 base and the J gene lost 9 bases, with 10 bases spanning the gap. The CDR3 sequence is CASSQGEEGEQFF. The CDR3 coding sequence is TGTGCCAGCAGCCAAGGGGAAGAGGGTGAGCAGTTCTTC.

The CDR3 sequence is CASSRIGVAKNIQYF. The CDR3 region has the DNA TGTGCCAGCAGCCGTATAGGAGTAGCCAAAAACATTCAGTACTTC. This sequence joins TRBV7-9 and TRBJ2-4; D unclear. Trimming pared 5 bases from V and 0 bases from J, leaving 11 bases between. Germline V lookup: CDR1 SEHNR, CDR2 FQNEAQ (reference sequence). The length of the CDR3 is 15 residues.

The gene calls are TRBV29-1 and TRBJ1-4; the D gene is possibly TRBD1 (6 bases). Trimming took 2 bases from V and 4 from J, leaving 8 bases between them. This CDR3 has 13 amino acids. The germline V gene encodes CDR1 SQVTM and CDR2 ANQGSEA. This chain's CDR3 is CSVEQGSNEKLFF. DNA of the CDR3: TGCAGCGTTGAACAGGGGAGTAATGAAAAACTGTTTTTT.

The V gene is TRBV29-1, the J gene TRBJ2-7, with TRBD1 matching over 10 bases. J lost 4 bases, V lost 5 bases, and 11 bases had no gene match. The CDR3 loop spans 15 amino acids. Per the germline V gene, CDR1 is SQVTM and CDR2 is ANQGSEA. The CDR3 DNA is TGCAGCGTTTACGGTCGACAGGGGGCGCGGTACGAGCAGTACTTC. It translates to CSVYGRQGARYEQYF.

This clone was counted only a few times. The chain is built from TRBV11-2 and TRBJ2-1; maybe TRBD1 (6 bases). This CDR3 region has 14 residues. With 5 bases removed from V and 5 bases from J, the gap between germline ends came to 13 bases. Germline values: CDR1 SGHAT, CDR2 FQNNGV. CDR3 in DNA: TGTGCCAGCAGCCCTGAGGCAGGGGACAATGAGCAGTTCTTC. Protein: CASSPEAGDNEQFF.

Regarding this clone: At one end the junction does not follow the germline gene, possibly because of a read error. The rearrangement links TRBV7-7 to TRBJ2-3; TRBD1 agrees at 7 bases. The CDR3 consists of 16 residues. Per germline, CDR1 SSHAT and CDR2 FNYEAQ (reference sequence). DNA for the CDR3: TGTGCTAGCAGCTTAACTACAGGGGCGTCCACAGATACGCAGTATTTT. Amino acids: CASSLTTGASTDTQYF.

For this clone: This sample includes further DNA sequences coding for the same CDR3. This chain uses TRBV18 with TRBJ2-5; weak D call: TRBD1 (6 bases). Germline lookup yields CDR1 KGHSH and CDR2 LQKENI. CDR3 length: 13 residues. With 3 bases removed from V and 2 bases from J, the gap between germline ends came to 7 bases. CDR3 sequence: CASSPGQQETQYF. The DNA for the CDR3 is TGTGCCAGCTCACCCGGACAGCAAGAGACCCAGTACTTC.

The chain links TRBV7-9 to TRBJ2-2; unclear D gene. V lost 4 bases and J lost 9, with 9 bases in between. The CDR3 extends over 12 amino acids. Germline V lookup: CDR1 SEHNR, CDR2 FQNEAQ (reference sequence). CDR3 nucleotides: TGTGCCAGCAGCTACTATAATTGGGAGCTGTTTTTT. Translating gives CASSYYNWELFF.

The chain carries TRBV6-1 and TRBJ1-1, with a possible D match to TRBD1 (5 bases). The germline V gene has CDR1 MNHNS and CDR2 SASEGT. Trimming took 6 bases from V and 4 from J, leaving 12 bases between them. The CDR3 runs 13 residues. The CDR3 sequence: CASRDQTGTEAFF. The CDR3 DNA is TGTGCCAGCAGGGATCAAACAGGCACTGAAGCTTTCTTT.

The J gene is TRBJ2-7, the V gene TRBV5-1; 10 bases fit TRBD2. Per the germline V gene, CDR1 is SGHRS and CDR2 is YFSETQ. The CDR3 totals 14 residues. Losses at the gene ends were 1 base for V and 6 bases for J; bases not matched to a gene: 4. CDR3 loop: CASSLRLAGAEQYF. In DNA form, the CDR3 reads TGCGCCAGCAGCTTGCGGCTAGCGGGAGCCGAGCAGTACTTC.

The chain couples TRBV7-2 to TRBJ2-7; possible D gene TRBD1, 5 bases. V lost 3 bases and J 4 bases, leaving 16 bases between the germline ends. Germline lookup yields CDR1 SGHTA and CDR2 FQGNSA. This CDR3 is built from 15 residues. In DNA, the CDR3 is TGTGCCAGCAGCTTTTTGGGGCAGGGTATTTACGAGCAGTACTTC. This sequence encodes CASSFLGQGIYEQYF.

The rearrangement uses TRBV25-1 and TRBJ2-6; TRBD2 is a possible D gene (5 bases). Germline CDR1 is MGHDK and CDR2 is SYGVNS. V dropped 3 bases and J dropped 2 bases, with 5 bases sitting between them. CDR3 length: 14 amino acids. The CDR3 region is CASSETTGANVLTF. CDR3 DNA sequence: TGTGCCAGCAGTGAGACTACTGGGGCCAACGTCCTGACTTTC.

This rearrangement joins TRBV25-1 to TRBJ2-3; 8 bases fit TRBD2. This CDR3 has 15 amino acids. Germline V CDR1 and CDR2: MGHDK, SYGVNS. V dropped 6 bases and J dropped 4; count of bases not matched to a gene: 9. The CDR3 loop is CASRRAGVGPDTQYF. Here the CDR3 DNA reads TGTGCCAGCAGACGAGCGGGAGTGGGCCCAGATACGCAGTATTTT.

A single count supports this clone. The rearrangement uses TRBV19 and TRBJ2-2, with TRBD2 matching 7 bases. J lost 1 base, V lost 4 bases, and 3 bases had no gene match. Germline loops: CDR1 LNHDA, CDR2 SQIVND (reference sequence). CDR3 size: 15 residues. In DNA, the CDR3 is TGTGCCAGTAGTACCCCGGGGGGGAACACCGGGGAGCTGTTTTTT. Protein product: CASSTPGGNTGELFF.

V is TRBV2 and J is TRBJ2-3; D might be TRBD2 (5 bases). Germline CDR1 and CDR2: SNHLY and FYNNEI. With 4 bases removed from V and 0 bases from J, the gap between germline ends came to 11 bases. CDR3 length: 15 residues. The CDR3 here is CASSVRAVSTDTQYF. The CDR3, as DNA: TGTGCCAGCAGTGTCCGAGCGGTTAGCACAGATACGCAGTATTTT.

The chain is built from TRBV2 and TRBJ2-3; perhaps TRBD2 as D (5 bases). The CDR3 is 15 residues long. The ends were cut back, 3 bases at V and 3 bases at J, with 13 bases in the middle. Germline V gene sequence: CDR1 SNHLY, CDR2 FYNNEI. The CDR3 is CASSDEGGSTDTQYF. The CDR3 DNA reads as TGTGCCAGCAGTGACGAGGGCGGTAGTACAGATACGCAGTATTTT.